This TCR beta chain was obtained from a study of lymphopenia after photon versus proton radiotherapy. Study-level points and caveats: Photon-treated patients lost naive T cells and TCR diversity; proton-treated stayed stable.

In this sample, this clone turned up a few times. Its antigen is still unknown. Repertoires were generated with immunoSEQ multiplex PCR, while TCRdb's copy carries only in-frame clones and drops some. Here the sample spans about 83,000 clones, 80% to 90% being singletons. The CDR3 loop spans 15 amino acids. From germline, CDR1 is SGHAT and CDR2 FQNNGV. J was trimmed by 3 bases and V by 2 bases; bases with no gene match: 2. The starting material was peripheral blood, obtained from a patient treated with proton-based radiotherapy. The sequence derives from a man aged 60-69 years with pancreatic cancer. The genes are TRBV11-2 and TRBJ2-3; 10 bases are shared with TRBD2. The CDR3 protein is CASSLRTSGTDTQYF. CDR3 nucleotides: TGTGCCAGCAGCTTAAGGACTAGCGGTACAGATACGCAGTATTTT.